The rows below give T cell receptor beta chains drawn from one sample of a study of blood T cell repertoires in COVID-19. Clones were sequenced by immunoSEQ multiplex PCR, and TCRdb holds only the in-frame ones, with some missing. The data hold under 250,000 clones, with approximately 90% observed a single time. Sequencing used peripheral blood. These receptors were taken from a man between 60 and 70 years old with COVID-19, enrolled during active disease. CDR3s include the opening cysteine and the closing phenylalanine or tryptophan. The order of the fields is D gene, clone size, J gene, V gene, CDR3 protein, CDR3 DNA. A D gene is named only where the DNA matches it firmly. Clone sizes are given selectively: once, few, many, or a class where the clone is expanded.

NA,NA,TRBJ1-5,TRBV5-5,CASSLEVTAYSNQPQHF,TGTGCCAGCAGCTTGGAAGTCACAGCCTATAGCAATCAGCCCCAGCATTTT
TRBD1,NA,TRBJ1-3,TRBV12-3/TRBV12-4,CASSFGQGTIYF,TGTGCCAGCAGTTTCGGACAGGGCACCATATATTTT
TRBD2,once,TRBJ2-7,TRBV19,CASSRTSGSSYEQYF,TGTGCCAGTAGTAGGACTAGCGGGAGCTCCTACGAGCAGTACTTC
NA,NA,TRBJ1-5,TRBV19,CASSISRQGGQPQHF,TGTGCCAGTAGTATCTCAAGGCAGGGCGGTCAGCCCCAGCATTTT
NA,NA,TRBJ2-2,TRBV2,CASSLLDGPGELFF,TGTGCCAGCAGCCTACTAGATGGGCCTGGGGAGCTGTTTTTT
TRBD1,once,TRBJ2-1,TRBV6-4,CASSALGQGDEQFF,TGTGCCAGCAGTGCCCTGGGACAGGGCGATGAGCAGTTCTTC
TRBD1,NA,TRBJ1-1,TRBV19,CASSTRDSLRNTEAFF,TGTGCCAGTAGTACCCGGGACAGTCTAAGGAACACTGAAGCTTTCTTT
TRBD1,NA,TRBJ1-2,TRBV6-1,CASSEGTGDDYGYTF,TGTGCCAGCAGTGAAGGGACAGGAGACGACTATGGCTACACCTTC
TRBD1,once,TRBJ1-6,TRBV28,CASSSSGQGNSPLHF,TGTGCCAGCAGTTCGTCGGGACAGGGGAATTCACCCCTCCACTTT
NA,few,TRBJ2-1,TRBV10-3,CAISESRQQFF,TGTGCCATCAGTGAGTCGAGGCAGCAGTTCTTC
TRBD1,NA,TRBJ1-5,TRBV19,CASSIRGQGNQPQHF,TGTGCCAGTAGTATAAGGGGACAGGGGAATCAGCCCCAGCATTTT
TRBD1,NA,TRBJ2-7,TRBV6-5,CASSYRGQGYEQYF,TGTGCCAGCAGTTACCGAGGACAGGGCTACGAGCAGTACTTC
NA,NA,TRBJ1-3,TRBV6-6,CASSRGLGNTIYF,TGTGCCAGCAGCCGGGGACTGGGAAACACCATATATTTT
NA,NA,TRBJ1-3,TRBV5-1,CASSLVPDSFSGNTIYF,TGCGCCAGCAGCTTGGTGCCGGACTCCTTCTCTGGAAACACCATATATTTT
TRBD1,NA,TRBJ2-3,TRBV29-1,CSAGTGATPGDTQYF,TGCAGCGCTGGGACAGGGGCGACTCCGGGGGATACGCAGTATTTT
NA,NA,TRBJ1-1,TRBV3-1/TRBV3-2,CASSAGAPGVSAFF,TGTGCCAGCAGCGCCGGCGCCCCCGGAGTCTCGGCTTTCTTT
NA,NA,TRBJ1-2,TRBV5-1,CASTSGWVPTEPNYGYTF,TGCGCCAGCACCTCTGGATGGGTCCCGACGGAGCCTAACTATGGCTACACCTTC
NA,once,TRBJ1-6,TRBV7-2,CASSLGGGSPLHF,TGTGCCAGCAGCTTAGGGGGGGGCTCACCCCTCCACTTT
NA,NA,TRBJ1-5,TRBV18,CASSPDTGNQPQHF,TGTGCCAGCTCACCAGACACTGGTAACCAGCCCCAGCATTTT
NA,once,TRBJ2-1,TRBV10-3,CAISDLTTGNRNEQFF,TGTGCCATCAGTGATTTAACCACAGGGAATAGGAATGAGCAGTTCTTC
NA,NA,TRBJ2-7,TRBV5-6,CASSSSSLNSYEQYF,TGTGCCAGCAGCTCGTCTAGTTTGAACTCCTACGAGCAGTACTTC
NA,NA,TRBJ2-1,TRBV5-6,CASSLRVRDNIANEQFF,TGTGCCAGCAGCTTGAGGGTGAGGGACAATATAGCAAATGAGCAGTTCTTC
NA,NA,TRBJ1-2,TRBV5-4,CASRAGTTANYGYTF,TGTGCCAGCAGAGCCGGGACAACTGCTAACTATGGCTACACCTTC
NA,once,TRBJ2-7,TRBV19,CASSGGSVSSYEQYF,TGTGCCAGTAGTGGAGGCAGTGTGAGCTCCTACGAGCAGTACTTC
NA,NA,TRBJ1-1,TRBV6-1,CASSEGGVQGAFF,TGTGCCAGCAGTGAAGGGGGGGTCCAGGGAGCTTTCTTT
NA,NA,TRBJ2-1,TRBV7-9,CASSFPREREQFF,TGTGCCAGCAGCTTCCCTCGGGAAAGGGAGCAGTTCTTC
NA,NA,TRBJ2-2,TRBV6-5,CASKGWPGELFF,TGTGCCAGCAAGGGGTGGCCCGGGGAGCTGTTTTTT
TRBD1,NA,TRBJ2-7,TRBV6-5,CASSYRDRGQGREQYF,TGTGCCAGCAGTTACCGAGACAGGGGGCAAGGACGCGAGCAGTACTTC
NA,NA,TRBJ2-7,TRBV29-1,CSVVQGRNEQYF,TGCAGCGTTGTGCAGGGAAGGAACGAGCAGTACTTC
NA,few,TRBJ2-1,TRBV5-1,CASSPESLSSYNEQFF,TGCGCCAGCAGCCCCGAGAGCTTGAGCTCCTACAATGAGCAGTTCTTC
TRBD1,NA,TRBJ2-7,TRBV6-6,CASTPPGTGGSYEQYF,TGTGCCAGCACCCCGCCCGGGACAGGGGGGTCCTACGAGCAGTACTTC
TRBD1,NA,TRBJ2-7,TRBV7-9,CASSRKETGFNEQYF,TGTGCCAGCAGCAGAAAAGAGACAGGGTTCAACGAGCAGTACTTC
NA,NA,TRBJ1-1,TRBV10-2,CASSTTGWGVEAFF,TGCGCCAGCAGTACTACAGGGTGGGGAGTTGAAGCTTTCTTT
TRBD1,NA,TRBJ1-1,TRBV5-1,CASSLDRGTEAFF,TGCGCCAGCAGTCTGGACAGGGGGACTGAAGCTTTCTTT
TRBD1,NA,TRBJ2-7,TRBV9,CASSVGDSHEQYF,TGTGCCAGCAGCGTCGGGGACAGCCACGAGCAGTACTTC
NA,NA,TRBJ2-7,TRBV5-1,CASSSSSYEQYF,TGCGCCAGCAGCTCCAGCTCCTACGAGCAGTACTTC
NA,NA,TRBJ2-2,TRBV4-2,CASSQGLGLAPNTGELFF,TGTGCCAGCAGCCAAGGTTTAGGGCTAGCGCCGAACACCGGGGAGCTGTTTTTT
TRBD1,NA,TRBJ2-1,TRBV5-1,CASSIDRGPYNEQFF,TGCGCCAGCAGCATCGACAGGGGCCCCTACAATGAGCAGTTCTTC
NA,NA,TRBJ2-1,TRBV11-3,CASSSRDQYNEQFF,TGTGCCAGCAGCTCGCGGGACCAATACAATGAGCAGTTCTTC
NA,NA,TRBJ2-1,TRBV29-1,CSVDRANEQFF,TGCAGCGTTGACAGGGCTAATGAGCAGTTCTTC
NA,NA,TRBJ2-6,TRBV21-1,CASSYSLTGGVKAGANVLTF,TGTGCCAGCAGTTATTCCCTAACAGGGGGCGTTAAGGCTGGGGCCAACGTCCTGACTTTC
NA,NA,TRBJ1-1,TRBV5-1,CASSLQNSNTEAFF,TGCGCCAGCAGCTTACAGAATTCGAACACTGAAGCTTTCTTT
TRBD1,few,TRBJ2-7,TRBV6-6,CASSQQGPYVEQYF,TGTGCCAGCAGTCAACAGGGGCCCTATGTCGAGCAGTACTTC
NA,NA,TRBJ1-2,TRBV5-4,CASSVAGGPNYGYTF,TGTGCCAGCAGCGTGGCGGGGGGACCTAACTATGGCTACACCTTC